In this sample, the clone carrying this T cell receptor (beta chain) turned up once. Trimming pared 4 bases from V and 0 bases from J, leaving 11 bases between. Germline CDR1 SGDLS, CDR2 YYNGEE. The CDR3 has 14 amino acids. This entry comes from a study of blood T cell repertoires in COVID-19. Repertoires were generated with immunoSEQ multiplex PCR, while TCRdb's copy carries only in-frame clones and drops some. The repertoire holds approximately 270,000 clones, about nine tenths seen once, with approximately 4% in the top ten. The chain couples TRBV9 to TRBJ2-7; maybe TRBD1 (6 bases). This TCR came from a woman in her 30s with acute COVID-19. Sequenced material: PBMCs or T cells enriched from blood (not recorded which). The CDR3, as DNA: TGTGCCAGCAGCCCTTGGGACACCTCCTACGAGCAGTACTTC. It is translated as CASSPWDTSYEQYF.